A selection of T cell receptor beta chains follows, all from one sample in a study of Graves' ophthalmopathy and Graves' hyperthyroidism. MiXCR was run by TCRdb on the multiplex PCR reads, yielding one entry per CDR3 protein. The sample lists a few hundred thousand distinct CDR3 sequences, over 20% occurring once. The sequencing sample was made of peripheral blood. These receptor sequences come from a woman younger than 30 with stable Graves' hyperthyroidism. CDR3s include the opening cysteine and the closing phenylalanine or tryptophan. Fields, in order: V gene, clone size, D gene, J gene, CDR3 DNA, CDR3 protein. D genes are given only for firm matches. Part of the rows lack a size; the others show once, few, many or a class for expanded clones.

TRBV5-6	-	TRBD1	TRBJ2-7	TGTGCCAGCAGCTTGGAGGACAGGGCTTACGAGCAGTACTTC	CASSLEDRAYEQYF
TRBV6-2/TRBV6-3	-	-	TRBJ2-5	TGTGCCAGCAGTTACTTAGAAGAGACCCAGTACTTC	CASSYLEETQYF
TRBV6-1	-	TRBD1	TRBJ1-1	TGTGCCAGCAGTGAAGAGAGAGACAGGGTCGCTTTCTTT	CASSEERDRVAFF
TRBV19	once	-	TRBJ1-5	TGTGCCAGTAGCCACGGCGCGAGCAATCAGCCCCAGCATTTT	CASSHGASNQPQHF
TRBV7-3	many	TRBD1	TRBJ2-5	TGTGCCAGCAGCTCGGGGACAGGGCGAGAGACCCAGTACTTC	CASSSGTGRETQYF
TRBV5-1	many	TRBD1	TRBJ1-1	TGCGCCAGCCGGACCCAGGGGGACACTGAAGCTTTCTTT	CASRTQGDTEAFF
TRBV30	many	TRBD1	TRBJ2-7	TGTGCCTGGAGTGTAACAGGGGGAAACGAGCAGTACTTC	CAWSVTGGNEQYF
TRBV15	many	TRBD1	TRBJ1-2	TGTGCCACCAGCAGACGACTTCGGGACAGGGAGAGAGGCTACACCTTC	CATSRRLRDRERGYTF
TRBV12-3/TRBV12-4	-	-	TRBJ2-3	TGTGCCAGCAGTTTCCTCTCCGAGGAAGTAGATACGCAGTATTTT	CASSFLSEEVDTQYF
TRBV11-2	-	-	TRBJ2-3	TGTGCCAGCAGCTTAGCGACAGAAGATACGCAGTATTTT	CASSLATEDTQYF
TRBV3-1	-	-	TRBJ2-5	TGTGCCAGCAGCCAGGCCCCAGGCAGCCTTCAACAAGAGACCCAGTACTTC	CASSQAPGSLQQETQYF
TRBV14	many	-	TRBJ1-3	TGTGCCAGCAGCCAAACCCAGGACTACTCTGGAAACACCATATATTTT	CASSQTQDYSGNTIYF
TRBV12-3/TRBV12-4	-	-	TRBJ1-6	TGTGCCTGCAGTTTAGTATTAGATTCACCCCTCCACTTT	CACSLVLDSPLHF
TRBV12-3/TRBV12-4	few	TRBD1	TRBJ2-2	TGTGCCAGCAGTTTCCCAACAGGGGTGCCCGGGGAGCTGTTTTTT	CASSFPTGVPGELFF
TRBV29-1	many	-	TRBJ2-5	TGCAGCGTTGAGGCGAGGACGGGACAAGAGACCCAGTACTTC	CSVEARTGQETQYF
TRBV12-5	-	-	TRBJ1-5	TGTGCTAGTGGTCAACAGAGTCATAGCAATCAGCCCCAGCATTTT	CASGQQSHSNQPQHF
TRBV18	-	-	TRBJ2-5	TGTGCCAGCTCACCCCAGGGGTCCCAAGAGACCCAGTACTTC	CASSPQGSQETQYF
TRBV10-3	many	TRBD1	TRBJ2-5	TGTGCCATCAGTGACCCCGGGACAGGGAGAGGAGAGACCCAGTACTTC	CAISDPGTGRGETQYF
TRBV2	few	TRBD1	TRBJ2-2	TGTGCCAGCGGCCAACAGGGGGCTGCCGGGGAGCTGCTTTTT	CASGQQGAAGELLF
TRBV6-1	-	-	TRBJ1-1	TGTGCCAGCGGAACGCAGATTGAAGCTTTCTTT	CASGTQIEAFF
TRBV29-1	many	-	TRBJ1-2	TGCAGCGTTGTGGAGACCGCGGCTGACTATGGCTACACCTTC	CSVVETAADYGYTF
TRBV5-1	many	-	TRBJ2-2	TGCGCCAGCAGCTTGTCCCCAGGACCAACCGGGGAGCTGTTTTTT	CASSLSPGPTGELFF
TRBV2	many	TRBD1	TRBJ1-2	TGTGCCAGCATTATAACGCAGGGGGCTCGTTATGGCTACACCTTC	CASIITQGARYGYTF
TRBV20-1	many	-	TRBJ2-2	TGCAGTGCTAGAGACGTTTTTGGACAGAACACCGGGGAGCTGTTTTTT	CSARDVFGQNTGELFF
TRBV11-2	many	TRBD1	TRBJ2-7	TGTGCCAGCAGCTTAAGGGGGGCCTCCAGGGGGCTCCACGAGCAGTACTTC	CASSLRGASRGLHEQYF
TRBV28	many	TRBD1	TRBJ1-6	TGTGCCAGCTGGGGCAGGGGGCATTATTCACCCCTCCACTTT	CASWGRGHYSPLHF
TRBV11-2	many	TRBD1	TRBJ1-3	TGTGCCAGCAGCTTAGGGGGACAGGGCCTCTCTGGAAACACCATATATTTT	CASSLGGQGLSGNTIYF
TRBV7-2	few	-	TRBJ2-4	TGTGCCAGCAGAAACCCGGTTGCCAAAAACATTAAGTACTTC	CASRNPVAKNIKYF
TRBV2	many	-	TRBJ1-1	TGTGCCAGCACCTTCGGAGGTTGGGCCCACGCTTTCTTT	CASTFGGWAHAFF
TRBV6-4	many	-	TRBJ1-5	TGTGCCAGCAGTGAGGCACCCGATAGCAATCAGCCCCAGCATTTT	CASSEAPDSNQPQHF
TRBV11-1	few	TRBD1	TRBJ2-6	TGTGCCAGCAGCCTAGGGACAGTGAGTACTGGGGCCAACGTCCTGACTTTC	CASSLGTVSTGANVLTF
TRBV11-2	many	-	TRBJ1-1	TGTGCCAGCAGCCTCCTCGAGGGGGCTGAAGCTTTCTTT	CASSLLEGAEAFF
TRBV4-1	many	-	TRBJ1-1	TGCGCCAGCAGGAAGGGATTCGAAGCTTTCTTT	CASRKGFEAFF
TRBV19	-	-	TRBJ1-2	TGTGCCAGTAGTATAGAAGAGGATACTCCTAACTATGGCTACACCTTC	CASSIEEDTPNYGYTF
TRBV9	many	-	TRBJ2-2	TGTGCCAGCAGCGTAGGACCCAACAGCATAGACACCGGGGAGCTGTTTTTT	CASSVGPNSIDTGELFF
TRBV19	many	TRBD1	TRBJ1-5	TGTGCCAGTAGTCCGAGGACAGGGGCTAGCAATCAGCCCCAGCATTTT	CASSPRTGASNQPQHF
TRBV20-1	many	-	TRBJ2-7	TGCAGTGCTTGTCCTACCACCTACGAGCAGTACTTC	CSACPTTYEQYF
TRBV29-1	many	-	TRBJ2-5	TGCAGCGTAGGCTTGTGGCGCCAAGAGACCCAGTACTTC	CSVGLWRQETQYF
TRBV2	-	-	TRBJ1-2	TGTGCCAGCAGTGAAACAGCAACTAACTATGGCTACACCTTC	CASSETATNYGYTF
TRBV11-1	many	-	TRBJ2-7	TGTGCCAGCAGCTTTGGAGGTATCTCCTACGAGCAGTACTTC	CASSFGGISYEQYF
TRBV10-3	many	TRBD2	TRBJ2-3	TGTGCCATCAGCGCGGGACTAGCGGGGAGGGATACGCAGTATTTT	CAISAGLAGRDTQYF
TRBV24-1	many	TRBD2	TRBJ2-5	TGTGCCACCAGTGATCCCCCTAGCGGGAGGGCCGGGGAGACCCAGTACTTC	CATSDPPSGRAGETQYF
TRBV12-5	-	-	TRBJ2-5	TGTGCTAGTGGTGACAGAAATACGGGGACCCAGTACTTC	CASGDRNTGTQYF
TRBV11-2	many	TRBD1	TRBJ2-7	TGTGCCAGCACCTTAAGAGGGGGCGGAGGTACCTACGAGCAGTACTTC	CASTLRGGGGTYEQYF
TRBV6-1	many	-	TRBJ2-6	TGTGCCAGCAGCCGTGGGACACCCTCTGGGGCCAACGTCCTGACTTTC	CASSRGTPSGANVLTF
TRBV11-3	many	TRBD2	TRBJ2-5	TGTGCCAGCAGCCGTTCCCCCCGGGGGGGGACCCAGTACTTC	CASSRSPRGGTQYF
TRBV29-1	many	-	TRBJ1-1	TGCAGCGTCGCCGGGCTACTGGGCACTGAAGCTTTCTTT	CSVAGLLGTEAFF
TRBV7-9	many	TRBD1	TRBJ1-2	TGTGCCAGCAGCTTCGGGACAGGGGGTAGTGGAAATGGCTACACCTTC	CASSFGTGGSGNGYTF
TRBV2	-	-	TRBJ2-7	TGTGCCAGCATTTCCGGGGCACCGAGCTCCTACGAGCAGTACTTC	CASISGAPSSYEQYF
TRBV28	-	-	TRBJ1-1	TGTGCCAGCAGTTTATACGCCCGGGCCACTGAAGCTTTCTTT	CASSLYARATEAFF
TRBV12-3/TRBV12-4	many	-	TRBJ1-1	TGTGCCAGCAGTCCCTTAAGGGCGGGGGTGGAAGAAGCTTTCTTT	CASSPLRAGVEEAFF
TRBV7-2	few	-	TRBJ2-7	TGTGCCAGCAGCCCGGGTTGGGAGCAGTACTTC	CASSPGWEQYF
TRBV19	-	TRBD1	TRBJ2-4	TGTGCCAGCACCCGGACAGGTCTAGCCAAAAACATTAAGTACTTC	CASTRTGLAKNIKYF
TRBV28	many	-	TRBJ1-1	TGTGCCAGCTTCCCATCGGGCGGGGTCCCCCTTTCTGAAGCTTTCTTT	CASFPSGGVPLSEAFF
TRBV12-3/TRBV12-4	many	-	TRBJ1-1	TGTGCCAGCAGTCGGGGGAGGACTGAAGCTTTCTTT	CASSRGRTEAFF
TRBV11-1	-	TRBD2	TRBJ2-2	TGTGCCAGCAGCGCCACCGGACTAGCGGGAGGCGGGAACACCGGGGAGCTGTTTTTT	CASSATGLAGGGNTGELFF
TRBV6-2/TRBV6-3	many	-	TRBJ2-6	TGTGCCAGCAGTTACGTTGGGCCGAGGGTTACTGGGGCCAACGTCCTAACTTTC	CASSYVGPRVTGANVLTF
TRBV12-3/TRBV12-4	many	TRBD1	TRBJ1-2	TGTGCCAGCAGTTTAGGGACAGGTATCGGCTACACCTTC	CASSLGTGIGYTF
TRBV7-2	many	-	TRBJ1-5	TGTGCCAGCAGCTTAGCGAGAACAGGCAATCAGCCCCAGCATTTT	CASSLARTGNQPQHF